Listed here are 29 T cell receptor beta chains from one sample, sequenced in a study of T-cell memory formation after mild COVID-19. TCRdb reanalysed the 5' RACE reads using MiXCR and keeps one entry per CDR3 protein. Of 400,000 to 550,000 distinct CDR3 sequences in the sample, roughly 25% are singletons; the top ten hold 9.5% to 15%. The sequenced sample was PBMCs or a T cell subset sorted from them (not recorded which). All receptors derive from an adult woman who had mild COVID-19 (a few samples of this study predate the infection). Cell type and time point are not known.

In this sample, this clonotype turned up a few times. V and J are TRBV27 and TRBJ2-7, with D maybe TRBD1 (5 bases). The V and J ends lost 5 bases and 2 bases respectively, with 10 bases between them. The CDR3 extends over 13 amino acids. CDR1 MNHEY and CDR2 SMNVEV come from the germline V gene (reference sequence). CDR3 region: CASSQGVPYEQYF. In DNA, the CDR3 is TGTGCCAGCAGTCAAGGGGTACCCTACGAGCAGTACTTC.

The genes are TRBV18 and TRBJ2-3; 8 bases align to TRBD1. Germline CDR1 and CDR2: KGHSH and LQKENI. This CDR3 contains 16 residues. Trimming at V came to 0 bases and at J to 1 base, leaving 3 bases not matched to a gene. The CDR3 region is CASSPPLGQGTDTQYF. CDR3 coding DNA: TGTGCCAGCTCACCACCTTTGGGACAGGGCACAGATACGCAGTATTTT. Filled out from reference TRBV18 and TRBJ2-3, the complete variable domain reads NAGVMQNPRHLVRRRGQEARLRCSPMKGHSHVYWYRQLPEEGLKFMVYLQKENIIDESGMPKERFSAEFPKEGPSILRIQQVVRGDSAAYFCASSPPLGQGTDTQYFGPGTRLTVL.

The rearrangement links TRBV6-2 or TRBV6-3 to TRBJ1-3; 10 nucleotides agree with TRBD1. The junction had 11 bases not matched to a gene; V was cut back by 6 bases and J by 0 bases. Germline-derived CDR1 and CDR2 are MNHEY and SVGEGT. CDR3 length: 18 residues. CDR3 DNA: TGTGCCAGCAGGAGGCCGGGACAGGGGCTCCTCTCTGGAAACACCATATATTTT. Translated, it gives CASRRPGQGLLSGNTIYF.

This sequence joins TRBV20-1 and TRBJ2-1; 7 positions match TRBD2. The germline V gene has CDR1 DFQATT and CDR2 SNEGSKA (reference sequence). This CDR3 contains 14 residues. J gave up 3 bases and V 3 bases, and 5 bases lay outside the gene matches. The DNA for the CDR3 is TGCAGTGCTAGTCGGCTAGCGGTCTACAATGAGCAGTTCTTC. It is translated as CSASRLAVYNEQFF.

This clonotype was observed many times. J is TRBJ2-5 and V is TRBV10-3; possibly TRBD2 for D (6 bases). The V end lost 3 bases, the J end lost 4 bases, and 18 bases lay between the germline ends. The CDR3 consists of 16 residues. Germline lookup yields CDR1 ENHRY and CDR2 SYGVKD. CDR3 DNA: TGTGCCATCAGTGATGAGAGCAGGGACTCGCGAGAGACCCAGTACTTC. As protein: CAISDESRDSRETQYF.

The V call is TRBV12-3 or TRBV12-4, the J call TRBJ2-1, with D uncertain. This CDR3 spans 14 amino acids. The V end was cut by 2 bases, the J end by 5 bases, with 10 bases between. Written as DNA, the CDR3 is TGTGCCAGCAGTTTATCATCTGGTCACAATGAGCAGTTCTTC. It translates to CASSLSSGHNEQFF.

The gene calls are TRBV7-9 and TRBJ1-6; D is ambiguous. Germline assignment: CDR1 SEHNR and CDR2 FQNEAQ (reference sequence). Between the trimmed V and J ends, which lost 2 bases and 9 bases, there was a span of 14 bases. The CDR3 has 15 amino acids. The CDR3 nucleotides are TGTGCCAGCAGCTTACAAGGAGGTGGAAGTTCACCCCTCCACTTT. As protein: CASSLQGGGSSPLHF.

The chain employs TRBV6-2 or TRBV6-3 and TRBJ2-5; perhaps TRBD1 as D (5 bases). Germline V gives CDR1 MNHEY, CDR2 SVGEGT. V lost 2 bases, J lost 4 bases, and 20 bases lay in between. The CDR3 covers 17 residues. The CDR3 loop reads CASSYVFSREALETQYF. The DNA for the CDR3 is TGTGCCAGCAGTTACGTCTTTTCCAGGGAAGCACTAGAGACCCAGTACTTC.

This clonotype was recorded a few times. This rearrangement joins TRBV7-2 to TRBJ2-5; weak D call: TRBD2 (6 bases). Germline lookup yields CDR1 SGHTA and CDR2 FQGNSA. The ends were cut back, 5 bases at V and 7 bases at J, with 11 bases in the middle. The CDR3 is 12 residues long. Written as DNA, the CDR3 is TGTGCCAGCAGCCACTCAGCGGGGACCCAGTACTTC. Amino acids: CASSHSAGTQYF.

Many counts were recorded for this clonotype. The CDR3 DNA follows: TGTGCCAGCAGCTTGGAGGGACTAGCATACAATGAGCAGTTCTTC. Encoded protein: CASSLEGLAYNEQFF. The V and J genes are TRBV5-6 and TRBJ2-1; 9 bases align to TRBD2. The V gene's germline CDR1 is SGHDT and CDR2 YYEEEE. The CDR3 runs 15 residues. V gave up 0 bases and J gave up 4 bases; unmatched junction bases: 2.

The V call is TRBV10-3, the J call TRBJ1-4; no reliable D call. Germline CDR1 is ENHRY and CDR2 is SYGVKD. V was clipped by 4 bases and J by 10 bases, with 13 bases between them. The CDR3 loop spans 13 amino acids. CDR3 sequence reads: CAISGNDWGKLFF. For the CDR3, the DNA is TGTGCCATCAGTGGGAACGACTGGGGAAAACTGTTTTTT.

V usage is TRBV29-1 and J usage is TRBJ2-7, with D possibly being TRBD1 (8 bases). CDR1 is SQVTM and CDR2 is ANQGSEA in the germline V gene. This CDR3 has 13 amino acids. V was pared by 5 bases and J by 4 bases, with 15 bases between. CDR3 in amino acids: CSVHGQGLYEQYF. In DNA form, the CDR3 reads TGCAGCGTTCACGGACAGGGACTATACGAGCAGTACTTC.

CDR3 in amino acids: CASSTPGTVYVLTF. CDR3 DNA sequence: TGTGCCAGCAGCACTCCGGGGACAGTCTACGTCCTGACTTTC. This chain joins TRBV21-1 and TRBJ2-6; the table's D call, TRBD1, was not checked against the DNA. TRBV21-1 is noted as a pseudogene. CDR3 size: 14 residues.

The J gene is TRBJ1-5, the V gene TRBV7-7, with no clear D. Germline V CDR1 and CDR2: SSHAT, FNYEAQ (reference sequence). Trimming took off 4 bases at V and 5 bases at J, with 18 bases between the two ends. The CDR3 loop spans 16 amino acids. DNA of the CDR3: TGTGCCAGCAGCTCGCCGGTGGTCCAAGGACATCAGCCCCAGCATTTT. This gives the protein CASSSPVVQGHQPQHF.

This clonotype occurred many times. The chain joins TRBV12-3 or TRBV12-4 to TRBJ2-1; the D gene is possibly TRBD1 (5 bases). The CDR3 contains 13 residues. Trimming left V 5 bases short and J 10 bases short, with 15 bases between. CDR3 sequence: CASSPLDTWEQFF. Here the CDR3 DNA reads TGTGCCAGCAGTCCCCTGGACACATGGGAGCAGTTCTTC.

J is TRBJ1-2 and V is TRBV6-1; D ambiguous. Between the trimmed V and J ends, which lost 1 base and 8 bases, there was a span of 14 bases. Germline CDR1 is MNHNS and CDR2 is SASEGT. CDR3 length: 14 amino acids. The CDR3 DNA sequence: TGTGCCAGCAGTGAAGGGGCAAGGGTGAGGGGCTACACCTTC. Its translation is CASSEGARVRGYTF.

This clonotype has more than one count but fewer than ten. The chain joins TRBV12-3 or TRBV12-4 to TRBJ1-2, with D uncertain. The ends were cut back, 6 bases at V and 0 bases at J, with 11 bases in the middle. This CDR3 has 14 residues. In DNA form, the CDR3 reads TGTGCCAGCAGCGGAGGAGTGTCTAACTATGGCTACACCTTC. Protein: CASSGGVSNYGYTF.

At least ten counts were recorded for this clonotype. The chain links TRBV5-1 to TRBJ2-5; 7 positions match TRBD1. The CDR3 extends over 15 amino acids. Looked up from germline, CDR1 is SGHRS and CDR2 is YFSETQ. The V segment lost 4 bases and the J segment 2 bases; nucleotides outside the gene matches: 8. CDR3 in DNA: TGCGCCAGCAGCCCTACTCCGGGACAGCAAGAGACCCAGTACTTC. Protein product: CASSPTPGQQETQYF.

This chain uses TRBV6-4 with TRBJ2-1, with TRBD1 identical over 8 bases. The CDR3 sequence is 15 residues long. The V segment lost 4 bases and the J segment 0 bases; nucleotides outside the gene matches: 2. From germline, CDR1 is MRHNA and CDR2 SNTAGT. CDR3 DNA sequence: TGTGCCAGCAGTGCCACAGGGGGCTCCTACAATGAGCAGTTCTTC. Amino acid sequence: CASSATGGSYNEQFF.

A few counts support this clonotype. V usage is TRBV27 and J usage is TRBJ1-1, with D uncertain. Looked up from germline, CDR1 is MNHEY and CDR2 is SMNVEV (reference sequence). The V end lost 6 bases, the J end lost 2 bases, and 13 bases lay between the germline ends. This CDR3 has 14 residues. The CDR3 protein is CASSRTLFNTEAFF. The CDR3 DNA reads TGTGCCAGCAGCAGGACTCTCTTCAACACTGAAGCTTTCTTT.

This clonotype has a handful of counts. This chain uses TRBV29-1 with TRBJ1-1; 9 bases align to TRBD1. V was pared by 2 bases and J by 2 bases, with 9 bases of the junction left unmatched. The CDR3 runs 16 residues. Looked up from germline, CDR1 is SQVTM and CDR2 is ANQGSEA. The CDR3 DNA reads as TGCAGCGTTGAAAGTCCTGGACAGGGGTTTAACACTGAAGCTTTCTTT. Protein product: CSVESPGQGFNTEAFF.

Many counts were recorded for this clonotype. The rearrangement joins TRBV5-6 to TRBJ2-1; TRBD2 matches 12 bases. This CDR3 spans 15 amino acids. Trimming cost V 5 bases and J 7 bases; bases outside gene matches: 7. Germline CDR1 reads SGHDT; CDR2 reads YYEEEE. The CDR3 region is CASSLLAGGGNEQFF. For the CDR3, the DNA is TGTGCCAGCAGTCTTCTAGCGGGAGGGGGTAATGAGCAGTTCTTC. Full variable domain (outside the CDR3, taken from reference TRBV5-6 and TRBJ2-1): DAGVTQSPTHLIKTRGQQVTLRCSPKSGHDTVSWYQQALGQGPQFIFQYYEEEERQRGNFPDRFSGHQFPNYSSELNVNALLLGDSALYLCASSLLAGGGNEQFFGPGTRLTVL.

The V call is TRBV6-5, the J call TRBJ2-7, with D possibly matching TRBD2 (6 bases). Trimming stripped 0 bases from V and 6 bases from J, with 9 bases between. The CDR3 totals 13 residues. Germline values: CDR1 MNHEY, CDR2 SVGAGI. Here the CDR3 DNA reads TGTGCCAGCAGTTACTCCGGGGGAGCCGAGCAGTACTTC. It encodes CASSYSGGAEQYF.

In this sample, this clonotype turned up a few times. This rearrangement joins TRBV4-3 to TRBJ2-7, with 9 positions matching TRBD2. J gave up 7 bases and V 3 bases, and 13 bases lay outside the gene matches. This CDR3 is 16 amino acids long. The germline gives CDR1 LGHNA, CDR2 YSLEER. CDR3 amino acids: CASSQEPGLALLEQYF. The CDR3, as DNA: TGCGCCAGCAGCCAGGAACCGGGACTAGCCCTCTTAGAGCAGTACTTC.

In its sample, this clonotype was seen a few times. J is TRBJ1-1 and V is TRBV12-3 or TRBV12-4; D call uncertain. The CDR3 sequence is 14 residues long. Trimming shortened V by 3 bases and J by 11 bases, and 19 bases separated the two germline ends. CDR3 bases: TGTGCCAGCAGTTTGGAACTGCCCGTCAACGGGGCTTTCTTT. As protein: CASSLELPVNGAFF.

The chain recombines TRBV5-1 with TRBJ2-2, with a tentative D call TRBD2 (6 bases). Germline values: CDR1 SGHRS, CDR2 YFSETQ. Between the trimmed V and J ends, which lost 4 bases and 7 bases, there was a span of 17 bases. The CDR3 is 15 residues long. This CDR3 reads CASSIETGVNGELFF. CDR3 bases: TGCGCCAGCAGCATCGAGACGGGGGTTAACGGGGAGCTGTTTTTT.

This clonotype was seen a handful of times. V usage is TRBV4-2 and J usage is TRBJ2-1; 7 positions match TRBD2. From germline, CDR1 is LGHNA and CDR2 YNFKEQ. Trimming cost V 0 bases and J 12 bases; bases outside gene matches: 5. This CDR3 spans 13 amino acids. The DNA of the CDR3 is TGTGCCAGCAGCCAAGATCAGTCTAGCGGGCAGTTCTTC. As protein: CASSQDQSSGQFF.

This chain joins TRBV12-3 or TRBV12-4 and TRBJ2-5, with 7 bases that match TRBD2. The CDR3 consists of 15 residues. Trimming at V came to 2 bases and at J to 4 bases, leaving 7 bases not matched to a gene. CDR3 sequence reads: CASSLYQGGVETQYF. The CDR3 DNA reads as TGTGCCAGCAGTTTATACCAGGGAGGGGTAGAGACCCAGTACTTC.

This clonotype was detected a few times. J is TRBJ2-1 and V is TRBV9; 11 bases agree with TRBD2. Germline CDR1 reads SGDLS; CDR2 reads YYNGEE. The CDR3 contains 16 residues. Trimming took 4 bases from V and 6 from J; bases not matched to a gene: 9. CDR3 coding DNA: TGTGCCAGCAGCATATCCGGGACTAGCGGACCCAATGAGCAGTTCTTC. Translation: CASSISGTSGPNEQFF. Full variable domain (remainder filled in from reference TRBV9 and TRBJ2-1): DSGVTQTPKHLITATGQRVTLRCSPRSGDLSVYWYQQSLDQGLQFLIQYYNGEERAKGNILERFSAQQFPDLHSELNLSSLELGDSALYFCASSISGTSGPNEQFFGPGTRLTVL.